The rows below give T cell receptor beta chains drawn from one sample of a study of tumor-infiltrating lymphocytes in primary liver carcinoma. MiXCR, run by TCRdb on the multiplex PCR reads, gives a single entry per CDR3 protein. Of about 320,000 distinct CDR3 sequences listed, over 55% are singletons. Sequencing was carried out using peripheral blood. The origin of the receptors is a man aged 40-55 years with primary liver carcinoma and hepatitis B virus infection. The CDR3 runs from the conserved cysteine through the conserved F or W. A D gene is named only where the DNA matches it firmly. Clone size is not always given. Where it is, it says once, few, many or a class for expanded clones.

J | V | size | D | CDR3 | DNA
TRBJ2-3 | TRBV4-2 | NA | NA | CASNQGSAGADTQYF | TGTGCCAGCAACCAAGGGTCCGCAGGCGCAGATACGCAGTATTTC
TRBJ2-2 | TRBV6-1 | NA | TRBD2 | CASSAAGGTSGELFF | TGTGCCAGCAGTGCGGCGGGAGGGACGTCCGGGGAGCTGTTTTTT
TRBJ1-2 | TRBV10-2 | many | NA | CASRGGLSYGYTF | TGCGCCAGCAGAGGTGGACTCAGCTATGGCTACACCTTC
TRBJ2-1 | TRBV29-1 | many | NA | CSVETGISYNEQFF | TGCAGCGTTGAAACAGGGATCTCCTACAATGAGCAGTTCTTC
TRBJ1-5 | TRBV5-5 | NA | NA | CASSLHSGAEQPQHF | TGTGCCAGCAGCTTGCATTCAGGGGCGGAGCAGCCCCAGCATTTT
TRBJ2-2 | TRBV24-1 | NA | NA | CATSPGNGGELFF | TGTGCCACCAGTCCTGGGAATGGCGGGGAGCTGTTTTTT
TRBJ1-6 | TRBV4-2 | NA | NA | CASSQETKPGGGNSPLHF | TGTGCCAGCAGCCAGGAGACGAAACCGGGAGGTGGCAATTCACCCCTCCACTTT
TRBJ2-7 | TRBV5-4 | few | TRBD2 | CASSLAGREGEQYF | TGTGCCAGCAGCTTGGCGGGCAGGGAGGGCGAGCAGTACTTC
TRBJ2-1 | TRBV29-1 | many | TRBD1 | CSAVGGPISYNEQFF | TGCAGCGCCGTAGGGGGCCCCATCTCCTACAATGAGCAGTTCTTC
TRBJ2-7 | TRBV5-1 | few | TRBD1 | CASSFGQAASTYEQYF | TGCGCCAGCAGCTTTGGACAGGCGGCGTCAACCTACGAGCAGTACTTC
TRBJ2-2 | TRBV4-3 | NA | NA | CASGLLTPGSNTGELFF | TGCGCCAGCGGCCTCCTCACCCCAGGTTCGAACACCGGGGAGCTGTTTTTT